These T cell receptor beta chains were read from a single sample in a study of cytotoxic CD8 clonotypes in ibrutinib-treated CLL. Sequenced by immunoSEQ multiplex PCR; TCRdb stores in-frame clones only, minus some. The sample shows around 14,000 clones, more than 60% of them seen only once. The input for sequencing was PBMCs, taken before ibrutinib treatment. The receptors stem from a human donor with chronic lymphocytic leukemia. CDR3s include the opening cysteine and the closing phenylalanine or tryptophan. D genes are given only for firm matches. The size of a clone is reported for some rows only, either as once, few or many, or as a class for expanded clones.

TRBJ2-7	NA	NA	TRBV28	CPSNRDGRYEQYF	TGCCCCTCAAACCGGGACGGGAGATACGAGCAGTACTTC
TRBJ2-2	NA	NA	TRBV5-1	CASSWAAGTTGELFF	TGCGCCAGCAGCTGGGCGGCAGGGACCACCGGGGAGCTGTTTTTT
TRBJ2-7	once	TRBD1	TRBV13	CASSYDRGTYEQYF	TGTGCCAGCAGCTACGACAGGGGGACCTACGAGCAGTACTTC
TRBJ1-1	NA	NA	TRBV30	CAWSATEAFF	TGTGCCTGGAGTGCCACTGAAGCTTTCTTT
TRBJ2-7	NA	NA	TRBV28	CASRELRTVYEQYF	TGTGCCAGCCGGGAACTCAGGACAGTCTACGAGCAGTACTTC
TRBJ2-3	NA	TRBD1	TRBV5-1	CASTNDGTGDTDTQYF	TGCGCCAGCACGAACGACGGGACAGGGGACACAGATACGCAGTATTTT
TRBJ1-1	NA	NA	TRBV4-3	CASSQDPSSDTEAFF	TGCGCCAGCAGCCAAGACCCCAGCAGCGACACTGAAGCTTTCTTT
TRBJ2-3	NA	TRBD2	TRBV9	CASSPGLAGGDTQYF	TGTGCCAGCAGCCCCGGGTTAGCGGGAGGGGATACGCAGTATTTT
TRBJ2-5	NA	TRBD2	TRBV9	CASSGLTGGTGETQYF	TGTGCCAGCAGCGGTCTGACGGGGGGAACGGGGGAGACCCAGTACTTC
TRBJ2-2	NA	NA	TRBV10-3	CAITREDGELFF	TGTGCCATCACCCGGGAAGACGGGGAGCTGTTTTTT
TRBJ2-3	NA	TRBD2	TRBV7-9	CASTRGVTQYF	TGTGCCAGCACCCGGGGGGTTACGCAGTATTTT
TRBJ1-1	NA	NA	TRBV5-4	CASSGGRGTGTEAFF	TGTGCCAGCAGCGGGGGGCGGGGGACGGGCACTGAAGCTTTCTTT
TRBJ1-2	NA	NA	TRBV7-2	CASSLDGGGYGYTF	TGTGCCAGCAGCTTAGATGGAGGGGGCTATGGCTACACCTTC
TRBJ2-1	NA	TRBD2	TRBV7-3	CASSLGTSTDEQFF	TGTGCCAGCAGCTTAGGGACTAGCACGGATGAGCAGTTCTTC
TRBJ1-5	large	TRBD1	TRBV5-1	CASSFDGQGNQPQHF	TGCGCCAGCAGCTTCGACGGACAGGGCAATCAGCCCCAGCATTTT
TRBJ2-7	NA	TRBD2	TRBV28	CASSLQSGGRYEQYF	TGTGCCAGCAGCCTGCAAAGCGGGGGTCGGTACGAGCAGTACTTC
TRBJ2-7	NA	TRBD1	TRBV6-1	CATRQGALLTYEQYF	TGTGCCACCAGACAGGGGGCCCTCCTTACTTACGAGCAGTACTTC
TRBJ2-7	NA	NA	TRBV2	CASRDSHTSSYEQYF	TGTGCCAGCAGGGACAGCCATACCAGCTCCTACGAGCAGTACTTC
TRBJ1-2	NA	NA	TRBV7-8	CASSRTPSYGYTF	TGTGCCAGCAGCCGGACGCCTTCTTATGGCTACACCTTC
TRBJ1-5	NA	TRBD1	TRBV28	CASRIPPGQGNQPQHF	TGTGCCAGCAGAATTCCCCCCGGACAGGGCAATCAGCCCCAGCATTTT
TRBJ2-3	NA	NA	TRBV18	CASSLRGAGTDTQYF	TGTGCCAGCTCACTCCGGGGGGCCGGGACAGATACGCAGTATTTT
TRBJ2-2	NA	NA	TRBV4-2	CASSQPTQGGAAGELFF	TGTGCCAGCAGCCAACCGACCCAGGGTGGAGCAGCCGGGGAGCTGTTTTTT
TRBJ1-2	few	NA	TRBV15	CATSTGAFYGYTF	TGTGCCACCAGCACCGGGGCCTTCTATGGCTACACCTTC
TRBJ2-7	NA	TRBD1	TRBV4-3	CASSQEATGIHEQYF	TGCGCCAGCAGCCAAGAGGCGACAGGGATCCACGAGCAGTACTTC
TRBJ1-3	NA	NA	TRBV2	CATEAERGNTIYF	TGTGCCACCGAGGCGGAGAGGGGAAACACCATATATTTT
TRBJ2-3	NA	TRBD2	TRBV30	CAWSRLGRGVTDTQYF	TGTGCCTGGAGCCGCCTAGGGCGGGGGGTCACAGATACGCAGTATTTT
TRBJ2-1	NA	NA	TRBV6-5	CASSYADEQFF	TGTGCCAGCAGTTACGCGGATGAGCAGTTCTTC
TRBJ1-5	few	NA	TRBV10-2	CASSEQVGSQPQHF	TGCGCCAGCAGTGAGCAGGTTGGGAGTCAGCCCCAGCATTTT
TRBJ1-2	NA	NA	TRBV5-1	CASSSGLGYGYTF	TGCGCCAGCAGCTCGGGCCTAGGGTATGGCTACACCTTC
TRBJ2-1	NA	NA	TRBV4-3	CASSIGQLGEQFF	TGCGCCAGCAGCATCGGGCAGTTGGGTGAGCAGTTCTTC
TRBJ2-5	NA	TRBD1	TRBV28	CASSPATGTGGETQYF	TGTGCCAGCAGTCCTGCCACCGGGACAGGGGGAGAGACCCAGTACTTC
TRBJ2-6	NA	TRBD2	TRBV10-3	CATVGLAGAGANVLTF	TGTGCCACGGTCGGACTAGCGGGAGCCGGGGCCAACGTCCTGACTTTC
TRBJ2-1	NA	NA	TRBV18	CASSPAGSYNEQFF	TGTGCCAGCTCACCAGCTGGCTCCTACAATGAGCAGTTCTTC